This T cell receptor beta chain is drawn from a study of cytomegalovirus exposure and HLA in healthy donors. Primers for the PCR totalled 60 Vbeta and 13 Jbeta. The repertoire was sequenced with immunoSEQ multiplex PCR; TCRdb's copy has only in-frame clones and lacks some. The table records about 140,000 clones, approximately 80% of them present only once. As regards this clone: The antigen is unknown.

Study-wide points: Immune exposure was documented only through CMV serostatus. Some public TCRs appeared in many individuals, while most sequences were rare.

Germline V CDR1 and CDR2: SGHTA, FQGNSA. Losses at the gene ends were 1 base for V and 8 bases for J; bases not matched to a gene: 5. The CDR3 is 14 residues long. The donors comprised healthy bone marrow donors. The source of this sequence is a woman in her thirties or forties in good health and CMV-seronegative. This chain uses TRBV7-2 with TRBJ2-1; TRBD2 aligns across 7 bases. Sequencing used PBMCs. The CDR3 here is CASSLEWGGYEQFF. CDR3 in DNA: TGTGCCAGCAGCTTAGAATGGGGGGGGTATGAGCAGTTCTTC.